These T cell receptor beta chains were read from a single sample in a study of cytomegalovirus exposure and HLA in healthy donors. Data came from immunoSEQ multiplex PCR; TCRdb stores just in-frame clones and leaves some out. Of about 80,000 clones detected, around 79% appear once; the ten largest clones hold roughly a fifth. The material sequenced was PBMCs. The receptor set was obtained from a woman aged 40 to 50 in good health and CMV-seropositive. The CDR3 runs from the conserved cysteine through the conserved F or W. A D gene is named only where the DNA matches it firmly. Clone size is given for some rows only: seen once, a few or many times, or a class if the clone is expanded.

>TRBJ2-1|TRBV6-6|TRBD2|few
TGTGCCAGCAGTTACTCCTCTAGCGGGAGGATCAATGAGCAGTTCTTC
CASSYSSSGRINEQFF
>TRBJ1-1|TRBV29-1|NA|NA
TGCAGCGTGGATACGGGACTCCAGAACACTGAAGCTTTCTTT
CSVDTGLQNTEAFF
>TRBJ2-7|TRBV6-5|TRBD2|NA
TGTGCCAGCACCCCCCCCGGGAGGGGATACGAGCAGTACTTC
CASTPPGRGYEQYF
>TRBJ1-1|TRBV10-3|NA|NA
TGTGCCATCAGGCAGGGGTTGGGGATGAACACTGAAGCTTTCTTT
CAIRQGLGMNTEAFF
>TRBJ1-2|TRBV5-6|NA|NA
TGTGCCAGCAGCTTGAACATGAACTATGGCTACACCTTC
CASSLNMNYGYTF
>TRBJ1-3|TRBV6-5|NA|NA
TGTGCCAGCAGTTACGCGGGGGGAAACACCATATATTTT
CASSYAGGNTIYF
>TRBJ1-4|TRBV10-2|NA|NA
TGCGCCACATCGAGAAATAATGAAAAACTGTTTTTT
CATSRNNEKLFF
>TRBJ1-1|TRBV21-1|NA|NA
TGTGCCAGCAGCAAACCGCGAGGAGACACTGAAGCTTTCTTT
CASSKPRGDTEAFF
>TRBJ2-7|TRBV15|NA|NA
TGTGCCACCAGCAGAGCTTCAGGGCAATCCTACGAGCAGTACTTC
CATSRASGQSYEQYF
>TRBJ2-3|TRBV25-1|NA|NA
TGTGCCAGCATCTTCGGGGATACGCAGTATTTT
CASIFGDTQYF
>TRBJ2-5|TRBV5-1|TRBD2|once
TGCGCCAGCAGCTTTCAAGGGACTAGTAATCAAGAGACCCAGTACTTC
CASSFQGTSNQETQYF
>TRBJ2-1|TRBV7-2|NA|NA
TGTGCCAGCAGCTTAGCCGGGGCAGGGACTTACAATGAGCAGTTCTTC
CASSLAGAGTYNEQFF
>TRBJ1-2|TRBV27|NA|NA
TGTGCCAGCAGTTTTCAGGGGATCTATGGCTACACCTTC
CASSFQGIYGYTF
>TRBJ2-7|TRBV7-9|NA|NA
TGTGCCAGCACACCCCCGGTGGCGGGGAGACTTTACGAGCAGTACTTC
CASTPPVAGRLYEQYF
>TRBJ1-4|TRBV10-2|TRBD1|NA
TGCGCCAGCAGTGAGTCGAGTACCCCGGGACAGGGAGTCGAAAAACTGTTTTTT
CASSESSTPGQGVEKLFF
>TRBJ1-1|TRBV10-3|NA|NA
TGTGCCATCAGTGGAGGACAGAACCTCATGAACACTGAAGCTTTCTTT
CAISGGQNLMNTEAFF
>TRBJ2-1|TRBV19|TRBD2|NA
TGTGCCAGTAGGAGCGGCGGGAGGGTCAACTACAATGAGCAGTTCTTC
CASRSGGRVNYNEQFF
>TRBJ1-2|TRBV19|TRBD1|NA
TGTGCCAGTAGTACCGGGACAGGGATTTCCTATGGCTACACCTTC
CASSTGTGISYGYTF
>TRBJ1-1|TRBV6-1|NA|NA
TGTGCCAGCAGTGACCCAGGGCGCACTGAAGCTTTCTTT
CASSDPGRTEAFF
>TRBJ1-6|TRBV2|NA|once
TGTGCCAGCAGGGATGACAGCTCCTATAATTCACCCCTCCACTTT
CASRDDSSYNSPLHF
>TRBJ2-7|TRBV7-2|TRBD2|NA
TGTGCCAGCAGCTTAACCAAGGCTAGCGGAGCCTACGAGCAGTACTTC
CASSLTKASGAYEQYF
>TRBJ1-2|TRBV28|TRBD1|NA
TGTGCCAGCAGCTCGAGGGGGCACGGTAACTATGGCTACACCTTC
CASSSRGHGNYGYTF
>TRBJ2-7|TRBV7-9|NA|NA
TGTGCCAGCAGCCCCGGGGGTCGGTACGAGCAGTACTTC
CASSPGGRYEQYF
>TRBJ1-2|TRBV2|NA|NA
TGTGCCAGCAGTCCCCAACAGAGACCTAACTATGGCTACACCTTC
CASSPQQRPNYGYTF
>TRBJ2-7|TRBV7-9|NA|NA
TGTGCCAGCAGCTTACCGGGAGCCCCGGACGAGCAGTACTTC
CASSLPGAPDEQYF
>TRBJ1-2|TRBV11-2|NA|NA
TGTGCCAGCAGCTTGGGGAGGGCCTATGGCTACACCTTC
CASSLGRAYGYTF
>TRBJ2-7|TRBV6-1|TRBD1|NA
TGTGCCAGCAGGGAACCGGGACAGGGGCCCTACGAGCAGTACTTC
CASREPGQGPYEQYF
>TRBJ1-1|TRBV30|NA|NA
TGTGCCTGGAGTGTAACCCCTGTAGAGGTCGTAACAGGCGGTACGAACACTGAAGCTTTCTTT
CAWSVTPVEVVTGGTNTEAFF
>TRBJ1-5|TRBV30|NA|NA
TGTGCCTGGAGTGTACTCCAGGGTCATCAGCCCCAGCATTTT
CAWSVLQGHQPQHF
>TRBJ1-1|TRBV19|TRBD1|once
TGTGCCAGTAGTAGGCCTCCAGGGACAGTGGGAACTGAAGCTTTCTTT
CASSRPPGTVGTEAFF
>TRBJ2-7|TRBV15|TRBD2|NA
TGTGCCACCAGCAGAGAAGGCGGGGGCTCCTACGAGCAGTACTTC
CATSREGGGSYEQYF